Below, 31 T cell receptor beta chains from the same sample are listed, as sequenced in a study of cytomegalovirus exposure and HLA in healthy donors. 60 Vbeta and 13 Jbeta primers were used in PCR. TCRdb keeps only in-frame clones here, not all; method: immunoSEQ multiplex PCR. This table holds about 170,000 clones. The sample was PBMCs. The source of these receptors is a woman between 18 and 29 years old in good health and CMV-seropositive.

The chain recombines TRBV11-2 with TRBJ2-7, with a tentative D call TRBD1 (6 bases). Trimming stripped 3 bases from V and 5 bases from J, with 8 bases between. The germline CDR1 and CDR2 sequences are SGHAT and FQNNGV. There are 12 residues in the CDR3. As DNA, the CDR3 is TGTGCCAGCAGCTTCTACAGGGACGAGCAGTACTTC. Translated, it gives CASSFYRDEQYF. The whole variable domain, remainder taken from reference TRBV11-2 and TRBJ2-7, is EAGVAQSPRYKIIEKRQSVAFWCNPISGHATLYWYQQILGQGPKLLIQFQNNGVVDDSQLPKDRFSAERLKGVDSTLKIQPAKLEDSAVYLCASSFYRDEQYFGPGTRLTVT.

CDR3 protein: CASSPQGADTQYF. Written as DNA, the CDR3 is TGCGCCAGCAGCCCTCAGGGGGCAGATACGCAGTATTTT. The J gene is TRBJ2-3, the V gene TRBV4-1; 7 nucleotides line up with TRBD1. V lost 4 bases to trimming and J lost 4 bases; unmatched junction nucleotides: 2. The CDR3 consists of 13 residues. Germline lookup yields CDR1 MGHRA and CDR2 YSYEKL.

The J gene is TRBJ2-7, the V gene TRBV2; 8 bases align to TRBD2. V lost 1 base, J lost 4 bases, and 6 bases stayed unmatched. The germline gives CDR1 SNHLY, CDR2 FYNNEI. The CDR3 length is 15 residues. CDR3 nucleotide sequence: TGTGCCAGCAGTGAAGGACGGGAGGGCTCATACGAGCAGTACTTC. It yields the protein CASSEGREGSYEQYF.

The CDR3: CASSLRTGGNTEAFF. CDR3 sequence (DNA): TGCGCCAGCAGCTTGCGGACAGGGGGGAACACTGAAGCTTTCTTT. The chain links TRBV5-1 to TRBJ1-1; 10 positions agree with TRBD1. This CDR3 has 15 amino acids. Losses at the gene ends were 1 base for V and 1 base for J; bases not matched to a gene: 1. From germline, CDR1 is SGHRS and CDR2 YFSETQ.

This chain links TRBV18 with TRBJ2-3; 9 nucleotides agree with TRBD2. CDR1 is KGHSH and CDR2 is LQKENI in the germline V gene. With 3 bases clipped from V and 6 bases from J, the junction kept 4 bases outside the gene matches. The length of the CDR3 is 14 residues. The CDR3 DNA sequence: TGTGCCAGCTCACCGGGACTAGCATCCGATACGCAGTATTTT. Its translation: CASSPGLASDTQYF. Looking up the rest from reference TRBV18 and TRBJ2-3 gives the full variable domain: NAGVMQNPRHLVRRRGQEARLRCSPMKGHSHVYWYRQLPEEGLKFMVYLQKENIIDESGMPKERFSAEFPKEGPSILRIQQVVRGDSAAYFCASSPGLASDTQYFGPGTRLTVL.

The chain joins TRBV7-2 to TRBJ2-7; D might be TRBD1 (6 bases). In germline, CDR1 is SGHTA, CDR2 FQGNSA. This CDR3 region has 14 residues. V was cut by 5 bases and J by 2 bases, with 13 bases left in between. The CDR3 protein is CASSQARGPYEQYF. CDR3 nucleotides: TGTGCCAGCAGCCAGGCCAGGGGCCCCTACGAGCAGTACTTC.

The chain carries TRBV5-1 and TRBJ2-1; 7 bases align to TRBD1. Germline assignment: CDR1 SGHRS and CDR2 YFSETQ. The CDR3 contains 15 residues. V was clipped by 4 bases and J by 2 bases; unmatched bases: 6. The CDR3: CASSPVGTAYNEQFF. The DNA of the CDR3 is TGCGCCAGCAGCCCGGTCGGGACAGCCTACAATGAGCAGTTCTTC.

The chain recombines TRBV7-2 with TRBJ2-3, with D perhaps matching TRBD1 (6 bases). Germline values: CDR1 SGHTA, CDR2 FQGNSA. This CDR3 is 14 amino acids long. Deletions cut 6 bases from V and 2 bases from J, with 12 bases between. CDR3 amino acids: CASRPGQNTDTQYF. CDR3 in DNA: TGTGCCAGCAGGCCCGGACAGAACACAGATACGCAGTATTTT. The full variable domain, rest sourced from reference TRBV7-2 and TRBJ2-3, is GAGVSQSPSNKVTEKGKDVELRCDPISGHTALYWYRQSLGQGLEFLIYFQGNSAPDKSGLPSDRFSAERTGGSVSTLTIQRTQQEDSAVYLCASRPGQNTDTQYFGPGTRLTVL.

The V and J genes are TRBV7-2 and TRBJ1-1; D is possibly TRBD1 (6 bases). V was trimmed by 7 bases and J by 7 bases, leaving 19 bases between them. CDR3 length: 14 amino acids. Germline lookup yields CDR1 SGHTA and CDR2 FQGNSA. For the CDR3, the DNA is TGTGCCAGCACCCTTGGCAGGGGCGGTATTGAAGCTTTCTTT. The encoded protein is CASTLGRGGIEAFF.

The chain joins TRBV15 to TRBJ2-1; 7 bases match TRBD1. The CDR3 sequence is 14 residues long. Looked up from germline, CDR1 is LNHNV and CDR2 is YYDKDF (reference sequence). V was pared by 8 bases and J by 1 base, with 5 bases of the junction left unmatched. The CDR3 spells CATDGTDSYNEQFF. The CDR3 DNA sequence: TGTGCCACCGACGGGACAGATTCCTACAATGAGCAGTTCTTC.

This rearrangement joins TRBV7-9 to TRBJ2-7; D is perhaps TRBD1 (5 bases). The CDR3 is 14 residues long. CDR1 SEHNR and CDR2 FQNEAQ come from the germline V gene (reference sequence). V was cut by 1 base and J by 3 bases, with 10 bases left in between. The CDR3 DNA is TGTGCCAGCAGCTTAGGCAGGGATTACTACGAGCAGTACTTC. As protein: CASSLGRDYYEQYF.

The chain combines TRBV19 with TRBJ1-1, with TRBD1 as a possible D gene (5 bases). CDR3 size: 17 residues. CDR1 is LNHDA and CDR2 is SQIVND in the germline V gene (reference sequence). V was shortened by 9 bases and J by 0 bases, with 23 bases between the two germline ends. As DNA, the CDR3 is TGTGCCAGCCGCATACTGGCGGGGCAGGGATTGAACACTGAAGCTTTCTTT. Translated: CASRILAGQGLNTEAFF.

The chain has TRBV20-1 and TRBJ1-1; a possible D gene is TRBD1 (5 bases). Trimming shortened V by 4 bases and J by 3 bases, and 6 bases separated the two germline ends. The CDR3 covers 11 residues. The germline gives CDR1 DFQATT, CDR2 SNEGSKA (reference sequence). Here the CDR3 reads CSAKGYTEAFF. CDR3 DNA: TGCAGTGCTAAGGGGTACACTGAAGCTTTCTTT.

This chain uses TRBV27 with TRBJ2-3, with 8 bases matching TRBD2. Trimming at V came to 0 bases and at J to 3 bases, leaving 11 bases not matched to a gene. In germline, CDR1 is MNHEY, CDR2 SMNVEV (reference sequence). The CDR3 is made up of 18 amino acids. In DNA, the CDR3 is TGTGCCAGCAGTTTATCTAGCGGGACTACTAGTATTACAGATACGCAGTATTTT. Protein: CASSLSSGTTSITDTQYF.

The rearrangement joins TRBV5-1 to TRBJ2-3, with D perhaps matching TRBD1 (6 bases). The V gene lost 4 bases and the J gene lost 0 bases, with 15 bases spanning the gap. CDR1 SGHRS and CDR2 YFSETQ come from the germline V gene. The CDR3 runs to 16 residues. This CDR3 reads CASSPEGQGSTDTQYF. The CDR3 nucleotides are TGCGCCAGCAGCCCGGAAGGGCAGGGGAGCACAGATACGCAGTATTTT.

This rearrangement joins TRBV11-2 to TRBJ2-3; 7 bases line up with TRBD2. Trimming cost V 1 base and J 1 base; bases outside gene matches: 2. The CDR3 loop spans 15 amino acids. The V gene's germline CDR1 is SGHAT and CDR2 FQNNGV. Here the CDR3 reads CASSLGSGGTDTQYF. The CDR3 nucleotides read TGTGCCAGCAGCTTAGGGAGCGGGGGCACAGATACGCAGTATTTT.

The CDR3 DNA sequence: TGCGCCAGCAGCCAAGATTGGGTTGCGGGAGGGAACACCGGGGAGCTGTTTTTT. The encoded protein is CASSQDWVAGGNTGELFF. The rearrangement links TRBV4-1 to TRBJ2-2; 8 positions match TRBD2. The CDR3 runs 18 residues. With V trimmed by 0 bases and J by 1 base, 7 bases remained unmatched. Per germline, CDR1 MGHRA and CDR2 YSYEKL.

The V call is TRBV29-1, the J call TRBJ2-5, with 9 bases fitting TRBD1. The DNA end lines up better with TRBJ2-7; the J call may be wrong. CDR3 size: 13 residues. Germline CDR1 reads SQVTM; CDR2 reads ANQGSEA. CDR3 nucleotides: TGCAGCGTTGGGCTAGGACAGGGGTACGAGCAGTACTTC. Translated: CSVGLGQGYEQYF.

V and J are TRBV5-1 and TRBJ2-3; 9 bases map to TRBD2. CDR1 and CDR2 (germline): SGHRS, YFSETQ. J was trimmed by 5 bases and V by 6 bases; bases with no gene match: 22. CDR3 size: 19 residues. In DNA, the CDR3 is TGCGCCAGCACCACGGGACTCCCAGCGGCTAGCGGGATGAAAGATACGCAGTATTTT. Translated, it gives CASTTGLPAASGMKDTQYF.

The V and J genes are TRBV2 and TRBJ2-1; 7 bases are a match to TRBD1. The germline CDR1 and CDR2 sequences are SNHLY and FYNNEI. CDR3 length equals 14 residues. The J segment lost 6 bases and the V segment lost 3 bases, leaving 5 bases of the junction unmatched. CDR3 sequence reads: CASSEKAGGNEQFF. Written as DNA, the CDR3 is TGTGCCAGCAGTGAGAAGGCAGGGGGCAATGAGCAGTTCTTC.

This chain joins TRBV28 and TRBJ2-7; D is perhaps TRBD2 (6 bases). The CDR3 contains 16 residues. V lost 5 bases to trimming and J lost 0 bases, with 17 bases between them. The germline CDR1 and CDR2 sequences are MDHEN and SYDVKM. CDR3 DNA sequence: TGTGCCAGCAGTCTACTTGGGGGAGGCCTCTCCTACGAGCAGTACTTC. Encoded protein: CASSLLGGGLSYEQYF.

The chain combines TRBV30 with TRBJ2-1; D gene unclear. The CDR3 runs 17 residues. Per the germline V gene, CDR1 is GTSNPN and CDR2 is SVGIG (reference sequence). Trimming took off 2 bases at V and 0 bases at J, with 17 bases between the two ends. The CDR3 coding sequence is TGTGCCTGGAGTCAACCCTTCGTTGGCGGCTCCTACAATGAGCAGTTCTTC. This sequence encodes CAWSQPFVGGSYNEQFF.

The chain is built from TRBV5-1 and TRBJ2-5; 8 bases are a match to TRBD2. The V segment lost 5 bases and the J segment 4 bases; nucleotides outside the gene matches: 7. This CDR3 has 14 residues. In germline, CDR1 is SGHRS, CDR2 YFSETQ. CDR3 bases: TGCGCCAGCAGTTTCGGGAGGGCCGGAGAGACCCAGTACTTC. It specifies CASSFGRAGETQYF. Filled out from reference TRBV5-1 and TRBJ2-5, the complete variable domain reads KAGVTQTPRYLIKTRGQQVTLSCSPISGHRSVSWYQQTPGQGLQFLFEYFSETQRNKGNFPGRFSGRQFSNSRSEMNVSTLELGDSALYLCASSFGRAGETQYFGPGTRLLVL.

The chain has TRBV7-2 and TRBJ1-5, with 11 bases that match TRBD1. The CDR3 runs 15 residues. V lost 7 bases to trimming and J lost 6 bases; unmatched junction nucleotides: 8. Germline CDR1 reads SGHTA; CDR2 reads FQGNSA. The CDR3 here is CASMADRGQGQPQHF. The CDR3 region has the DNA TGTGCCAGCATGGCGGACAGGGGGCAAGGTCAGCCCCAGCATTTT.

V usage is TRBV19 and J usage is TRBJ1-5; D might be TRBD1 (5 bases). CDR1 and CDR2 from the germline V gene are LNHDA and SQIVND (reference sequence). The CDR3 covers 16 residues. V lost 4 bases to trimming and J lost 2 bases, with 15 bases between them. CDR3 bases: TGTGCCAGTAGTACGCCCAGGGTCGTCGGCAATCAGCCCCAGCATTTT. This translates into CASSTPRVVGNQPQHF.

This rearrangement joins TRBV4-1 to TRBJ2-1; 7 bases map to TRBD2. CDR1 is MGHRA, CDR2 YSYEKL, per germline. This CDR3 region has 15 residues. Trimming at V came to 6 bases and at J to 3 bases, leaving 8 bases not matched to a gene. CDR3 amino acids: CASRQLALNYNEQFF. Written as DNA, the CDR3 is TGCGCCAGCAGGCAACTAGCGCTTAACTACAATGAGCAGTTCTTC.

The chain recombines TRBV29-1 with TRBJ2-3, with 9 bases that match TRBD2. The germline V gene has CDR1 SQVTM and CDR2 ANQGSEA. This CDR3 has 14 residues. Trimming removed 2 bases from V and 2 bases from J; junction bases left unmatched: 2. The CDR3 is CSVESSGATDTQYF. CDR3 DNA sequence: TGCAGCGTTGAATCTAGCGGGGCCACAGATACGCAGTATTTT.

This chain connects TRBV27 to TRBJ1-3; D remains ambiguous. Trimming removed 5 bases at V and 0 bases at J, with 17 bases between. This CDR3 comprises 17 residues. Germline loops: CDR1 MNHEY, CDR2 SMNVEV (reference sequence). The CDR3 nucleotides are TGTGCCAGCAGTCGGAATCTCGCGGGGTCCTCTGGAAACACCATATATTTT. Protein product: CASSRNLAGSSGNTIYF.

This rearrangement joins TRBV5-6 to TRBJ2-7; TRBD1 matches at 7 bases. Germline V gene lookup returns CDR1 SGHDT and CDR2 YYEEEE. V shed 4 bases, J shed 0 bases, and the junction held 4 bases outside the gene matches. The CDR3 consists of 14 residues. CDR3: CASSTDRDSYEQYF. As DNA, the CDR3 is TGTGCCAGCAGCACCGACAGGGACTCCTACGAGCAGTACTTC.

The V call is TRBV5-4, the J call TRBJ1-2; 9 positions agree with TRBD1. Germline V CDR1 and CDR2: SGHNT, YYREEE (reference sequence). There are 14 residues in the CDR3. Unmatched junction bases numbered 4, after V lost 0 bases and J lost 7 bases. In nucleotides, the CDR3 is TGTGCCAGCAGCTTGGGCCGACAGGGGGGTGGCTACACCTTC. Protein sequence: CASSLGRQGGGYTF.

V and J are TRBV5-1 and TRBJ2-4; TRBD2 aligns across 9 bases. V trimming: 1 base; J trimming: 3 bases; junction bases outside the gene matches: 11. The CDR3 length is 18 residues. CDR1 is SGHRS and CDR2 is YFSETQ in the germline V gene. The CDR3 nucleotides read TGCGCCAGCAGCTTGAGTACGGCGGGAGGGCCCGTCAAAAACATTCAGTACTTC. It encodes CASSLSTAGGPVKNIQYF.